Following are 23 T cell receptor beta chains from one sample sequenced in a study of blood T cell repertoires in COVID-19. The table came from immunoSEQ multiplex PCR; TCRdb's copy has only in-frame clones and leaves some out. This table holds roughly 260,000 clones, around nine tenths found once. Sequenced: peripheral blood. These receptors came from a man aged 40-49 years who had recovered from COVID-19.

The chain has TRBV6-2 or TRBV6-3 and TRBJ2-7; possible D gene TRBD1, 6 bases. Looked up from germline, CDR1 is MNHEY and CDR2 is SVGEGT. The V end was cut by 5 bases, the J end by 3 bases, with 8 bases between. This CDR3 is built from 12 residues. DNA of the CDR3: TGTGCCAGCAGTCCAGGGGACTACGAGCAGTACTTC. It is translated as CASSPGDYEQYF.

This clone came up once. The chain couples TRBV19 to TRBJ1-6; no clear D gene. The V end lost 5 bases, the J end lost 10 bases, and 12 bases lay between the germline ends. This CDR3 is 13 amino acids long. Germline lookup yields CDR1 LNHDA and CDR2 SQIVND (reference sequence). The CDR3: CASSPRQESPLHF. CDR3 in DNA: TGTGCCAGTAGTCCCCGACAAGAATCACCCCTCCACTTT. The full variable domain, in which reference TRBV19 and TRBJ1-6 provide the parts outside the CDR3, is DGGITQSPKYLFRKEGQNVTLSCEQNLNHDAMYWYRQDPGQGLRLIYYSQIVNDFQKGDIAEGYSVSREKKESFPLTVTSAQKNPTAFYLCASSPRQESPLHFGNGTRLTVT.

V is TRBV28 and J is TRBJ2-1; TRBD2 aligns across 9 bases. Germline V gene sequence: CDR1 MDHEN, CDR2 SYDVKM. The CDR3 covers 16 residues. The V and J ends lost 2 bases and 12 bases, in that order; junction bases with no gene match: 14. CDR3 DNA: TGTGCCAGCAGTTTACCCCGACTAGCGGCAGTAAACGGGCAGTTCTTC. This codes for CASSLPRLAAVNGQFF.

The rearrangement uses TRBV18 and TRBJ2-3, with D possibly TRBD2 on 7 matching bases. The CDR3 consists of 16 residues. Trimming shortened V by 0 bases and J by 2 bases, and 12 bases separated the two germline ends. CDR1 KGHSH and CDR2 LQKENI come from the germline V gene. CDR3 sequence (DNA): TGTGCCAGCTCACCACCGGGGGGGCGATTCACAGATACGCAGTATTTT. This translates into CASSPPGGRFTDTQYF.

The chain carries TRBV6-5 and TRBJ1-5; 8 bases fit TRBD1. CDR3 length: 15 amino acids. The germline gives CDR1 MNHEY, CDR2 SVGAGI. V lost 5 bases and J lost 2; bases outside the gene matches: 5. This CDR3 is CASSPDRDRNQPQHF. The DNA for the CDR3 is TGTGCCAGCAGTCCGGACAGGGACCGCAATCAGCCCCAGCATTTT.

The V and J genes are TRBV6-2 or TRBV6-3 and TRBJ2-1, with 9 bases lining up with TRBD1. Losses at the gene ends were 6 bases for V and 8 bases for J; bases not matched to a gene: 11. Looked up from germline, CDR1 is MNHEY and CDR2 is SVGEGT. The CDR3 has 15 residues. This chain's CDR3 is CASSHPGTGGHEQFF. For the CDR3, the DNA is TGTGCCAGCAGCCATCCGGGCACAGGGGGCCATGAGCAGTTCTTC.

The chain uses TRBV12-3 or TRBV12-4 and TRBJ2-5; D gene unclear. The CDR3 is made up of 13 amino acids. Trimming removed 4 bases from V and 2 bases from J, with 8 bases in between. The DNA of the CDR3 is TGTGCCAGCAGTTGGAGTGAGCAAGAGACCCAGTACTTC. Its translation is CASSWSEQETQYF.

The rearrangement joins TRBV21-1 to TRBJ2-1; the table assigns TRBD2, which was not confirmed against the DNA. TRBV21-1 is a known pseudogene. This CDR3 region has 22 residues. Here the CDR3 reads CASSKAVERGLAGGRSYNEQFF. In nucleotides, the CDR3 is TGTGCCAGCAGCAAAGCGGTGGAAAGGGGACTAGCGGGAGGGCGATCCTACAATGAGCAGTTCTTC.

A single count supports this clone. V is TRBV19 and J is TRBJ1-4; maybe TRBD1 (6 bases). The CDR3 has 13 amino acids. The germline V and J ends were trimmed by 6 bases and 7 bases, with 12 bases remaining between them. Germline CDR1 is LNHDA and CDR2 is SQIVND (reference sequence). The chain's CDR3 is CASRAQGFEKLFF. Written as DNA, the CDR3 is TGTGCCAGTAGAGCACAGGGTTTTGAAAAACTGTTTTTT. Using reference TRBV19 and TRBJ1-4 for the parts outside the CDR3, the full variable domain is DGGITQSPKYLFRKEGQNVTLSCEQNLNHDAMYWYRQDPGQGLRLIYYSQIVNDFQKGDIAEGYSVSREKKESFPLTVTSAQKNPTAFYLCASRAQGFEKLFFGSGTQLSVL.

The chain joins TRBV4-3 to TRBJ2-3; 7 nucleotides line up with TRBD2. V shed 2 bases, J shed 2 bases, and the junction held 4 bases outside the gene matches. The CDR3 spans 15 residues. Germline lookup yields CDR1 LGHNA and CDR2 YSLEER. This CDR3 is CASSQLGTTTDTQYF. DNA for the CDR3: TGCGCCAGCAGCCAATTAGGGACTACCACAGATACGCAGTATTTT.

This chain links TRBV6-4 with TRBJ2-1, with 7 bases identical to TRBD2. The CDR3 is made up of 16 amino acids. V trimming: 0 bases; J trimming: 8 bases; junction bases outside the gene matches: 10. CDR1 is MRHNA, CDR2 SNTAGT, per germline. The DNA of the CDR3 is TGTGCCAGCAGTGACTCGACGGGAGGATCAGTGGATGAGCAGTTCTTC. It encodes CASSDSTGGSVDEQFF.

The chain carries TRBV18 and TRBJ2-5, with 9 positions matching TRBD1. The germline V gene has CDR1 KGHSH and CDR2 LQKENI. V gave up 5 bases and J gave up 5 bases; unmatched junction bases: 15. CDR3 length: 17 residues. The CDR3 sequence: CASSAYRGQASQETQYF. Written as DNA, the CDR3 is TGTGCCAGCTCAGCCTACAGGGGGCAGGCCTCCCAGGAGACCCAGTACTTC. The full variable domain, with the rest looked up from reference TRBV18 and TRBJ2-5, is NAGVMQNPRHLVRRRGQEARLRCSPMKGHSHVYWYRQLPEEGLKFMVYLQKENIIDESGMPKERFSAEFPKEGPSILRIQQVVRGDSAAYFCASSAYRGQASQETQYFGPGTRLLVL.

V usage is TRBV9 and J usage is TRBJ2-1; tentative D call: TRBD2 (6 bases). V lost 3 bases, J lost 8 bases, and 15 bases lay in between. Germline V gene lookup returns CDR1 SGDLS and CDR2 YYNGEE. CDR3 length: 14 amino acids. CDR3: CASSAFRGSDEQFF. CDR3 nucleotides: TGTGCCAGCAGCGCATTCCGGGGGAGCGATGAGCAGTTCTTC.

This clone was recorded a few times. The chain links TRBV7-6 to TRBJ1-6; the D is unclear. V lost 8 bases and J 3 bases, leaving 5 bases between the germline ends. Germline loops: CDR1 SGHVS, CDR2 FNYEAQ. The CDR3 totals 12 residues. Here the CDR3 reads CASRDYNSPLHF. The CDR3 nucleotides are TGTGCCAGCCGGGACTATAATTCACCCCTCCACTTT.

This clone was seen a few times. The chain couples TRBV7-8 to TRBJ1-5; the D gene is possibly TRBD1 (5 bases). Germline V lookup: CDR1 SGHVS, CDR2 FQNEAQ. V dropped 5 bases and J dropped 2 bases, with 13 bases sitting between them. The CDR3 runs to 15 residues. CDR3 residues: CASSPVGQGNQPQHF. In DNA, the CDR3 is TGTGCCAGCAGCCCGGTGGGGCAGGGCAATCAGCCCCAGCATTTT.

The CDR3 nucleotides read TGTGCCAGTAGTATAAGGACAGGGCGTCGCGTTACCGGGGCCAACGTCCTGACTTTC. It yields the protein CASSIRTGRRVTGANVLTF. This rearrangement joins TRBV19 to TRBJ2-6; 8 bases are a match to TRBD1. This CDR3 is 19 amino acids long. Germline V CDR1 and CDR2: LNHDA, SQIVND (reference sequence). Trimming removed 2 bases from V and 4 bases from J; junction bases left unmatched: 13. Combining the CDR3 with reference TRBV19 and TRBJ2-6 gives the whole variable domain DGGITQSPKYLFRKEGQNVTLSCEQNLNHDAMYWYRQDPGQGLRLIYYSQIVNDFQKGDIAEGYSVSREKKESFPLTVTSAQKNPTAFYLCASSIRTGRRVTGANVLTFGAGSRLTVL.

This clone was picked up one time. The CDR3 nucleotides read TGCGCCAGCAGCCTCTCGACTAGCGGGGGGCCAAGCACAGATACGCAGTATTTT. Translation: CASSLSTSGGPSTDTQYF. The chain uses TRBV4-3 and TRBJ2-3; 13 bases agree with TRBD2. This CDR3 contains 18 residues. Germline values: CDR1 LGHNA, CDR2 YSLEER. V lost 4 bases, J lost 0 bases, and 7 bases stayed unmatched.

V gene TRBV13 combines with J gene TRBJ2-5; the match to TRBD1 covers 7 bases. J gave up 5 bases and V 5 bases, and 8 bases lay outside the gene matches. This CDR3 comprises 14 residues. Germline V CDR1 and CDR2: PRHDT, FYEKMQ (reference sequence). DNA of the CDR3: TGTGCCAGCAGCGATAGACAGGGTAGGGAGACCCAGTACTTC. Amino acid sequence: CASSDRQGRETQYF.

The V and J genes are TRBV5-4 and TRBJ2-5; 8 bases align to TRBD2. V shed 4 bases, J shed 2 bases, and the junction held 13 bases outside the gene matches. Germline values: CDR1 SGHNT, CDR2 YYREEE (reference sequence). There are 17 residues in the CDR3. CDR3 sequence: CASSPSRGGFIQETQYF. The CDR3 coding sequence is TGTGCCAGCAGCCCCTCCCGGGGGGGATTCATACAAGAGACCCAGTACTTC.

This clone occurred once. The rearrangement joins TRBV2 to TRBJ2-5; TRBD2 agrees at 8 bases. Germline V gene sequence: CDR1 SNHLY, CDR2 FYNNEI. This CDR3 spans 15 amino acids. V lost 7 bases and J lost 5; bases outside the gene matches: 12. CDR3 sequence reads: CASKEDSGAGETQYF. CDR3 nucleotide sequence: TGTGCCAGCAAGGAGGATAGCGGGGCCGGGGAGACCCAGTACTTC.

This rearrangement joins TRBV12-5 to TRBJ2-7; D is unresolved. The CDR3 length is 13 residues. Germline V CDR1 and CDR2: LGHNT, FRNRAP. V lost 1 base and J 6 bases, leaving 10 bases between the germline ends. CDR3 in amino acids: CASGLGQAGEQYF. The CDR3 bases are TGTGCTAGTGGTTTGGGGCAGGCTGGCGAGCAGTACTTC. The whole variable domain, filled in from reference TRBV12-5 and TRBJ2-7, reads DARVTQTPRHKVTEMGQEVTMRCQPILGHNTVFWYRQTMMQGLELLAYFRNRAPLDDSGMPKDRFSAEMPDATLATLKIQPSEPRDSAVYFCASGLGQAGEQYFGPGTRLTVT.

This rearrangement joins TRBV18 to TRBJ2-2; 9 positions match TRBD1. The CDR3 has 15 amino acids. Germline lookup yields CDR1 KGHSH and CDR2 LQKENI. V was clipped by 3 bases and J by 5 bases; unmatched bases: 4. In DNA form, the CDR3 reads TGTGCCAGCTCACCCGGGACAGGGATTACCGGGGAGCTGTTTTTT. This translates into CASSPGTGITGELFF.

The genes are TRBV27 and TRBJ2-1; 10 nucleotides align to TRBD2. The CDR3 extends over 14 amino acids. Germline V CDR1 and CDR2: MNHEY, SMNVEV (reference sequence). Trimming removed 5 bases from V and 6 bases from J; junction bases left unmatched: 4. The CDR3 protein is CASSKAGGINEQFF. As DNA, the CDR3 is TGTGCCAGCAGTAAAGCGGGAGGGATCAATGAGCAGTTCTTC.